The 23 T cell receptor beta chains presented below share a single source sample, sequenced in a study of T cell repertoires in cytomegalovirus infection. TCRdb itself ran the reads through MiXCR, one entry per CDR3 protein. In the table there are 310,000 or so distinct CDR3 sequences, 25% of which are singletons. Sequences were obtained from PBMCs. All receptors derive from a human donor in good health (CMV status not recorded). Some clones in this sample may be carry-over from other donors' samples.

The gene calls are TRBV28 and TRBJ1-2; a possible D gene is TRBD1 (6 bases). In germline, CDR1 is MDHEN, CDR2 SYDVKM. The V end lost 2 bases, the J end lost 3 bases, and 16 bases lay between the germline ends. CDR3 size: 16 residues. The CDR3 sequence is CASSLGGTLGYYGYTF. CDR3 nucleotides: TGTGCCAGCAGTTTAGGGGGGACACTGGGCTACTATGGCTACACCTTC.

This clonotype has more than one count but fewer than ten. This CDR3 reads CASRRLAARETQYF. The CDR3 coding sequence is TGTGCCAGCAGACGCCTAGCGGCCCGGGAGACCCAGTACTTC. The chain is built from TRBV11-2 and TRBJ2-5, with 7 positions matching TRBD2. The germline gives CDR1 SGHAT, CDR2 FQNNGV. V dropped 6 bases and J dropped 5; count of bases not matched to a gene: 9. The CDR3 has 14 residues. Full variable domain (missing parts from reference TRBV11-2 and TRBJ2-5): EAGVAQSPRYKIIEKRQSVAFWCNPISGHATLYWYQQILGQGPKLLIQFQNNGVVDDSQLPKDRFSAERLKGVDSTLKIQPAKLEDSAVYLCASRRLAARETQYFGPGTRLLVL.

The V call is TRBV20-1, the J call TRBJ1-2, with D tentatively TRBD1 (6 bases). V was cut by 0 bases and J by 0 bases, with 20 bases left in between. The CDR3 is 18 amino acids. Looked up from germline, CDR1 is DFQATT and CDR2 is SNEGSKA (reference sequence). The CDR3: CSARDFQGFEGANYGYTF. CDR3 DNA sequence: TGCAGTGCTAGAGATTTCCAGGGCTTCGAGGGGGCTAACTATGGCTACACCTTC.

This clonotype was picked up a small number of times. The gene calls are TRBV27 and TRBJ2-3; no reliable D call. The V gene's germline CDR1 is MNHEY and CDR2 SMNVEV (reference sequence). Trimming cost V 2 bases and J 2 bases, with 11 bases left between them. The CDR3 extends over 15 amino acids. The DNA of the CDR3 is TGTGCCAGCAGTTTAAGTGGGATGTACACAGATACGCAGTATTTT. Its protein product is CASSLSGMYTDTQYF.

This clonotype was picked up a small number of times. J is TRBJ2-1 and V is TRBV6-2 or TRBV6-3, with TRBD2 matching over 13 bases. V gave up 5 bases and J gave up 2 bases; unmatched junction bases: 0. This CDR3 region has 15 residues. Germline V gene data show CDR1 as MNHEY and CDR2 as SVGEGT. The CDR3 region is CASSTSGRAYNEQFF. As DNA, the CDR3 is TGTGCCAGCAGTACTAGCGGGAGGGCCTACAATGAGCAGTTCTTC.

The J gene is TRBJ1-2, the V gene TRBV15; D is undetermined. Germline V gives CDR1 LNHNV, CDR2 YYDKDF (reference sequence). The CDR3 has 15 residues. V was clipped by 2 bases and J by 0 bases, with 10 bases between them. CDR3 loop: CATSRSRGSNYGYTF. The CDR3 coding sequence is TGTGCCACCAGCAGATCCCGAGGGTCTAACTATGGCTACACCTTC.

This clonotype showed up just a few times. For the CDR3, the DNA is TGTGCCAGCAGTCCACTACCTCGGACAGGGGGCGGTCGGTCTGGGGCCAACGTCCTGACTTTC. Translation: CASSPLPRTGGGRSGANVLTF. This chain joins TRBV28 and TRBJ2-6; 11 bases are shared with TRBD1. The germline CDR1 and CDR2 sequences are MDHEN and SYDVKM. The CDR3 runs to 21 residues. With V trimmed by 5 bases and J by 1 base, 16 bases remained unmatched.

This clonotype has only a few counts. The rearrangement joins TRBV28 to TRBJ1-5, with D hard to call. Germline-derived CDR1 and CDR2 are MDHEN and SYDVKM. This CDR3 has 16 residues. V dropped 6 bases and J dropped 7 bases, with 22 bases sitting between them. CDR3 sequence: CASSSRIQWVLQPQHF. The CDR3 DNA reads as TGTGCCAGCAGCTCCCGAATACAGTGGGTTTTGCAGCCCCAGCATTTT.

The chain employs TRBV7-2 and TRBJ1-5; D remains unclear. Trimming removed 2 bases from V and 2 bases from J, with 7 bases in between. This CDR3 contains 14 residues. Germline loops: CDR1 SGHTA, CDR2 FQGNSA. The CDR3 region has the DNA TGTGCCAGCAGCTTATTTGATGGCAATCAGCCCCAGCATTTT. Translating gives CASSLFDGNQPQHF.

This clonotype was found a few times. The gene calls are TRBV20-1 and TRBJ2-3; possibly TRBD2 for D (6 bases). The CDR3 sequence is 17 residues long. Trimming stripped 3 bases from V and 6 bases from J, with 25 bases between. Germline lookup yields CDR1 DFQATT and CDR2 SNEGSKA (reference sequence). CDR3 nucleotide sequence: TGCAGTGCTAGGGAATCACCTTTAGCGCGAGGAGGGGATACGCAGTATTTT. As protein: CSARESPLARGGDTQYF.

The chain uses TRBV7-2 and TRBJ2-1; 16 bases map to TRBD2. The CDR3 runs 16 residues. The ends lost 5 bases at V and 8 bases at J; junction bases unmatched: 6. Per the germline V gene, CDR1 is SGHTA and CDR2 is FQGNSA. CDR3 protein: CASSPGTSGRAHEQFF. Written as DNA, the CDR3 is TGTGCCAGCAGCCCCGGGACTAGCGGGAGGGCCCATGAGCAGTTCTTC.

V usage is TRBV28 and J usage is TRBJ1-4; D unclear. V was trimmed by 6 bases and J by 7 bases, leaving 12 bases between them. This CDR3 contains 13 residues. Germline V gene data show CDR1 as MDHEN and CDR2 as SYDVKM. The chain's CDR3 is CASRQPRSEKLFF. CDR3 in DNA: TGTGCCAGCAGACAGCCCCGTAGTGAAAAACTGTTTTTT.

This clonotype has only a few counts. The chain couples TRBV28 to TRBJ2-3, with TRBD2 matching 7 bases. V lost 2 bases and J lost 1; bases outside the gene matches: 3. Germline CDR1 is MDHEN and CDR2 is SYDVKM. This CDR3 has 15 residues. CDR3 sequence: CASSLAGAGTDTQYF. The CDR3 DNA reads TGTGCCAGCAGTTTAGCGGGAGCAGGCACAGATACGCAGTATTTT.

The CDR3 DNA is TGTGCCACCAGCAGAGGAGGAGGGGTTGAGACCCAGTACTTC. Translation gives CATSRGGGVETQYF. The genes are TRBV15 and TRBJ2-5, with D possibly TRBD2 on 6 matching bases. CDR1 and CDR2 from the germline V gene are LNHNV and YYDKDF (reference sequence). V was pared by 1 base and J by 5 bases, with 11 bases between. This CDR3 comprises 14 residues.

J is TRBJ1-1 and V is TRBV7-9; 7 nucleotides agree with TRBD1. Trimming at V came to 3 bases and at J to 7 bases, leaving 11 bases not matched to a gene. The germline V gene encodes CDR1 SEHNR and CDR2 FQNEAQ (reference sequence). The CDR3 has 15 amino acids. The CDR3 region is CASSFGDRVGGEAFF. CDR3 in DNA: TGTGCCAGCAGCTTTGGCGACAGGGTTGGCGGTGAAGCTTTCTTT.

V is TRBV28 and J is TRBJ2-3; TRBD2 is a possible D gene (5 bases). Trimming shortened V by 7 bases and J by 2 bases, and 10 bases separated the two germline ends. The CDR3 spans 13 residues. Looked up from germline, CDR1 is MDHEN and CDR2 is SYDVKM. As DNA, the CDR3 is TGTGCCAGCACTCGAGGGTTCACAGATACGCAGTATTTT. Translation gives CASTRGFTDTQYF. Based on the CDR3 plus reference TRBV28 and TRBJ2-3, the full variable domain is DVKVTQSSRYLVKRTGEKVFLECVQDMDHENMFWYRQDPGLGLRLIYFSYDVKMKEKGDIPEGYSVSREKKERFSLILESASTNQTSMYLCASTRGFTDTQYFGPGTRLTVL.

The V call is TRBV12-3 or TRBV12-4, the J call TRBJ1-4; 7 nucleotides agree with TRBD1. The CDR3 covers 15 residues. J was trimmed by 8 bases and V by 5 bases; bases with no gene match: 11. The DNA for the CDR3 is TGTGCCAGCAGTCCTAACGGCAGGGGGAGAGAAAAACTGTTTTTT. This encodes CASSPNGRGREKLFF.

This clonotype was seen more than once but under ten times. The CDR3 loop reads CATQGSPYNEQFF. CDR3 bases: TGTGCCACCCAGGGGAGCCCCTACAATGAGCAGTTCTTC. V is TRBV15 and J is TRBJ2-1, with D possibly TRBD1 on 6 matching bases. The CDR3 has 13 amino acids. Trimming cost V 8 bases and J 2 bases, with 10 bases left between them. The germline gives CDR1 LNHNV, CDR2 YYDKDF (reference sequence).

This clonotype was observed a handful of times. The chain joins TRBV19 to TRBJ1-5, with 7 positions matching TRBD1. The ends lost 0 bases at V and 6 bases at J; junction bases unmatched: 8. Germline values: CDR1 LNHDA, CDR2 SQIVND (reference sequence). The CDR3 covers 16 residues. The CDR3 sequence is CASSIDSTGSRQPQHF. The CDR3 DNA is TGTGCCAGTAGTATAGATTCGACAGGGTCACGTCAGCCCCAGCATTTT. The variable domain in full, with the rest retrieved from reference TRBV19 and TRBJ1-5, is DGGITQSPKYLFRKEGQNVTLSCEQNLNHDAMYWYRQDPGQGLRLIYYSQIVNDFQKGDIAEGYSVSREKKESFPLTVTSAQKNPTAFYLCASSIDSTGSRQPQHFGDGTRLSIL.

There are many counts of this clonotype. In nucleotides, the CDR3 is TGTGCCAGCAGCCCGACGTACCAAGAGACCCAGTACTTC. Protein: CASSPTYQETQYF. The V gene is TRBV7-6, the J gene TRBJ2-5; D remains unclear. CDR1 and CDR2 (germline): SGHVS, FNYEAQ. This CDR3 has 13 residues. V shed 5 bases and J shed 0 bases, with 7 bases lying between them.

This clonotype showed up just a few times. The J gene is TRBJ2-1, the V gene TRBV14, with D possibly matching TRBD1 (6 bases). V shed 4 bases and J shed 6 bases, with 13 bases lying between them. The CDR3 covers 14 residues. The V gene's germline CDR1 is SGHDN and CDR2 FVKESK. CDR3 DNA sequence: TGTGCCAGCAGCCCAACACAGGGATTCAATGAGCAGTTCTTC. This sequence encodes CASSPTQGFNEQFF.

The V gene is TRBV7-8, the J gene TRBJ1-2; D may be TRBD1 (5 bases). The V gene lost 3 bases and the J gene lost 4 bases, with 12 bases spanning the gap. The CDR3 sequence is 14 residues long. Per germline, CDR1 SGHVS and CDR2 FQNEAQ. CDR3 nucleotide sequence: TGTGCCAGCAGCTTGGGACGTAGGGGCTATGGCTACACCTTC. It specifies CASSLGRRGYGYTF.

CDR3 residues: CASSSSAGPSYNEQFF. CDR3 bases: TGTGCCAGCAGTTCCTCAGCGGGACCCTCCTACAATGAGCAGTTCTTC. The V call is TRBV28, the J call TRBJ2-1, with 7 bases matching TRBD2. In germline, CDR1 is MDHEN, CDR2 SYDVKM. V lost 4 bases and J lost 0; bases outside the gene matches: 6. This CDR3 is 16 amino acids long.